Below, 5 T cell receptor beta chains from the same sample are listed, as sequenced in a study of metastatic and nonmetastatic thyroid tumors. TCRdb re-called the PCR reads through MiXCR. The sample gives tens of thousands of clones, approximately 44% of which show up once; around a quarter is in the top ten. Patients had received no treatment of any kind before thyroid surgery. What was sequenced was tumor tissue. These receptors were taken from a male donor with papillary thyroid cancer or a benign thyroid nodule (not recorded which). Some clones in this sample may be carry-over from other donors' samples.

This chain joins TRBV5-6 and TRBJ1-6; the D gene is possibly TRBD1 (6 bases). Trimming removed 2 bases at V and 10 bases at J, with 7 bases between. In germline, CDR1 is SGHDT, CDR2 YYEEEE. CDR3 length: 12 residues. CDR3 loop: CASSFGGSPLHF. In DNA form, the CDR3 reads TGTGCCAGCAGCTTTGGGGGCTCACCCCTCCACTTT.

This CDR3 is CASSRTMGGTEAFF. CDR3 DNA sequence: TGTGCCAGCAGCCGAACGATGGGCGGCACTGAAGCTTTCTTT. The rearrangement uses TRBV11-3 and TRBJ1-1; D gene ambiguous. Germline assignment: CDR1 SGHNT and CDR2 YENEEA. V was cut by 5 bases and J by 4 bases, with 14 bases left in between. This CDR3 comprises 14 residues.

This clone appeared a single time. The rearrangement joins TRBV5-1 to TRBJ2-7; 12 nucleotides match TRBD1. The V gene end was trimmed by 0 bases and the J gene end by 7 bases; junction bases not matched to a gene: 2. The CDR3 is 14 amino acids. Per germline, CDR1 SGHRS and CDR2 YFSETQ. This CDR3 is CASSLVGQGAEQYF. The DNA for the CDR3 is TGCGCCAGCAGCTTGGTGGGACAGGGGGCAGAGCAGTACTTC.

By share, this clone ranks as medium-sized. The gene calls are TRBV18 and TRBJ2-1, with 7 bases fitting TRBD1. V gave up 3 bases and J gave up 4 bases; unmatched junction bases: 6. Germline loops: CDR1 KGHSH, CDR2 LQKENI. The CDR3 covers 15 residues. Here the CDR3 DNA reads TGTGCCAGCTCACCCCCCAGGACAGGTTACAATGAGCAGTTCTTC. Translation: CASSPPRTGYNEQFF.

The chain employs TRBV24-1 and TRBJ1-2; 7 positions agree with TRBD1. Trimming cost V 6 bases and J 6 bases; bases outside gene matches: 3. The CDR3 runs to 12 residues. Germline V gene lookup returns CDR1 KGHDR and CDR2 SFDVKD. CDR3 sequence: CATSSTGDGYTF. Here the CDR3 DNA reads TGTGCCACCAGTTCAACAGGGGATGGCTACACCTTC.